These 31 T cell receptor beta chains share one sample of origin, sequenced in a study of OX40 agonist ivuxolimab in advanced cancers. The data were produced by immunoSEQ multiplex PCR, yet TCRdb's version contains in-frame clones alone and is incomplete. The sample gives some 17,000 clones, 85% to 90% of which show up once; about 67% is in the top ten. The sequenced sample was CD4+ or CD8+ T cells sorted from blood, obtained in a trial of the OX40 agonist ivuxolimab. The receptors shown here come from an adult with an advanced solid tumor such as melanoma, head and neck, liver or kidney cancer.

CDR3 sequence (DNA): TGTGCCAGCTCAACAGGGGACTATGGCTACACCTTC. It yields the protein CASSTGDYGYTF. The chain has TRBV18 and TRBJ1-2, with TRBD1 matching over 7 bases. This CDR3 region has 12 residues. V was clipped by 5 bases and J by 3 bases; unmatched bases: 0. CDR1 is KGHSH and CDR2 is LQKENI in the germline V gene.

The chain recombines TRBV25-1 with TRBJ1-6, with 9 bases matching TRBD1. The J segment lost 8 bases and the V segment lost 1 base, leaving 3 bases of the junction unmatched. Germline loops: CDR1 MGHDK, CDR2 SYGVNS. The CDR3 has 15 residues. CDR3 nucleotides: TGTGCCAGCAGTGAATCAACAGGGGGCTATTCACCCCTCCACTTT. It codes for CASSESTGGYSPLHF.

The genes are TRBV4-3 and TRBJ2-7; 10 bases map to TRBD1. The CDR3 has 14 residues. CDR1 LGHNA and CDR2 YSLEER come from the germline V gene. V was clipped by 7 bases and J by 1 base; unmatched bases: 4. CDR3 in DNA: TGCGCCAGCACGCAGGACAGGGGGTCCTACGAGCAGTACTTC. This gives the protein CASTQDRGSYEQYF.

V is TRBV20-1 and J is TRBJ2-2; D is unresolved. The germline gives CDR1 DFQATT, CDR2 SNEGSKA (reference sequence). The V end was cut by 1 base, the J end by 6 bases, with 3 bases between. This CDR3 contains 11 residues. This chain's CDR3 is CSARGSGELFF. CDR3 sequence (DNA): TGCAGTGCTAGAGGCTCCGGGGAGCTGTTTTTT.

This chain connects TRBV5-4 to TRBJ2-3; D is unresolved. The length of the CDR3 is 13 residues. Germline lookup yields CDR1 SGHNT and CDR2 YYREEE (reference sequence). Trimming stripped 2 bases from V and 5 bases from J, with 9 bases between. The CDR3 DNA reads TGTGCCAGCAGCTTTTGGGCAGGAGATACGCAGTATTTT. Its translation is CASSFWAGDTQYF.

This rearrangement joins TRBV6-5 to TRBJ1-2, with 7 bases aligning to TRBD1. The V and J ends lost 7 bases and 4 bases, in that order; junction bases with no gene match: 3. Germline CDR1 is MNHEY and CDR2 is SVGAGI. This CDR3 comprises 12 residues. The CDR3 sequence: CASTPGGYGYTF. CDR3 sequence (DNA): TGTGCCAGCACCCCAGGGGGCTATGGCTACACCTTC.

In nucleotides, the CDR3 is TGTGCCAGCAGCTTACCCTTAAACACTGAAGCTTTCTTT. Protein sequence: CASSLPLNTEAFF. V usage is TRBV7-9 and J usage is TRBJ1-1; no clear D. Germline CDR1 reads SEHNR; CDR2 reads FQNEAQ (reference sequence). CDR3 length: 13 residues. The germline V and J ends were trimmed by 2 bases and 2 bases, with 6 bases remaining between them.

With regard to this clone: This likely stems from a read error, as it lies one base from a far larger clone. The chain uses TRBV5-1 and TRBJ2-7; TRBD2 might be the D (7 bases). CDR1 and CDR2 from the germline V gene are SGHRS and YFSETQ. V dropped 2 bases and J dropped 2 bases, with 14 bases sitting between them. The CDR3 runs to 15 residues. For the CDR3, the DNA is TGCGCCAGCAGCTTACGGGGGGCCAGGGCCTACGAGCAGTACTTC. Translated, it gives CASSLRGARAYEQYF.

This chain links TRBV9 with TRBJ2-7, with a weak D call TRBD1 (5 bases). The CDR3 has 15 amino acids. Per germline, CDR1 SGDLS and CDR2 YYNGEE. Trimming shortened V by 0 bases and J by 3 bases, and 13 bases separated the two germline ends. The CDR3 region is CASSVGPRVGYEQYF. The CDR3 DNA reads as TGTGCCAGCAGCGTAGGTCCCAGGGTAGGCTACGAGCAGTACTTC.

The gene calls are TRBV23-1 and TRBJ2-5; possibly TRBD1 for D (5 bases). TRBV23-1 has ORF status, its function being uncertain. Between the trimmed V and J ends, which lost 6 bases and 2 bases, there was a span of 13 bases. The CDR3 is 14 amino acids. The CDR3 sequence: CASRQDHPQETQYF. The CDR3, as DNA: TGCGCCAGCAGACAGGATCACCCGCAAGAGACCCAGTACTTC.

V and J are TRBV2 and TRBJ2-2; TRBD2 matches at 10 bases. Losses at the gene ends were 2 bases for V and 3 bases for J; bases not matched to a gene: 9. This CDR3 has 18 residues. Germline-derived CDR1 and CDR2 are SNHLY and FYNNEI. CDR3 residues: CASSERVAGGVDTGELFF. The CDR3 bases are TGTGCCAGCAGTGAACGGGTAGCGGGAGGTGTGGACACCGGGGAGCTGTTTTTT. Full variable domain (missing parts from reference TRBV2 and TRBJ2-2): EPEVTQTPSHQVTQMGQEVILRCVPISNHLYFYWYRQILGQKVEFLVSFYNNEISEKSEIFDDQFSVERPDGSNFTLKIRSTKLEDSAMYFCASSERVAGGVDTGELFFGEGSRLTVL.

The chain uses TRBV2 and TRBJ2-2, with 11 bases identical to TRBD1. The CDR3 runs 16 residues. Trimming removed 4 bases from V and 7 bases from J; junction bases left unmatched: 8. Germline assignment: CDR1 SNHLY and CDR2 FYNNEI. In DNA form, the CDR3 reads TGTGCCAGCAGTGCCCAGGGACAGGGGGTTGGCGGGGAGCTGTTTTTT. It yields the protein CASSAQGQGVGGELFF.

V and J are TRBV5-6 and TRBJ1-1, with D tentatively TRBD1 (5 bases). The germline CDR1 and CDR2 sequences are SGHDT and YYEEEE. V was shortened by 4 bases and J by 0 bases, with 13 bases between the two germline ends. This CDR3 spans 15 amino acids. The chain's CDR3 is CASSGRQTMNTEAFF. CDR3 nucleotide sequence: TGTGCCAGCAGCGGACGACAGACGATGAACACTGAAGCTTTCTTT.

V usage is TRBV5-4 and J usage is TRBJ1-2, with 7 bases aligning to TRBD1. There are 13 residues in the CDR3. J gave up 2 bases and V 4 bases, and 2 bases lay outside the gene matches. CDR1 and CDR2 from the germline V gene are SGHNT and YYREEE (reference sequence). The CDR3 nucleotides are TGTGCCAGCAGCGGACAGGAGAACTATGGCTACACCTTC. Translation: CASSGQENYGYTF.

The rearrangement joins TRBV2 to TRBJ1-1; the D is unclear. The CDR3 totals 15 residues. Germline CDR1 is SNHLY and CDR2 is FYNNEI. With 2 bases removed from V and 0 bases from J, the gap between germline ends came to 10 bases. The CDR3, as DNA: TGTGCCAGCAGTGAACTCGGACGAGTGAACACTGAAGCTTTCTTT. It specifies CASSELGRVNTEAFF.

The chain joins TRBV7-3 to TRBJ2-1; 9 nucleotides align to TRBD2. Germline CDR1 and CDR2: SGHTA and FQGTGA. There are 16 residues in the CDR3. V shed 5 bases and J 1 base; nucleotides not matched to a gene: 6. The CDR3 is CASSPVAGVSYNEQFF. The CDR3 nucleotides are TGTGCCAGCAGCCCAGTAGCGGGAGTATCCTACAATGAGCAGTTCTTC. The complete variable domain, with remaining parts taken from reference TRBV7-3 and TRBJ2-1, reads GAGVSQTPSNKVTEKGKYVELRCDPISGHTALYWYRQSLGQGPEFLIYFQGTGAADDSGLPNDRFFAVRPEGSVSTLKIQRTERGDSAVYLCASSPVAGVSYNEQFFGPGTRLTVL.

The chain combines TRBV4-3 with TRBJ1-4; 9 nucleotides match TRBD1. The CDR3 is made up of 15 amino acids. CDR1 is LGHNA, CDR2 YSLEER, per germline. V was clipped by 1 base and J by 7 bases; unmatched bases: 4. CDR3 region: CASSQGGTGSEKLFF. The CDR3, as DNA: TGCGCCAGCAGCCAAGGGGGGACAGGGAGTGAAAAACTGTTTTTT.

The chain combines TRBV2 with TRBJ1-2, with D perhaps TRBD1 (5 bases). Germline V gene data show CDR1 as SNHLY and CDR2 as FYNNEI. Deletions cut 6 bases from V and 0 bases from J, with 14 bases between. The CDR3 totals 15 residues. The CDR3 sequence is CASSIRDSANYGYTF. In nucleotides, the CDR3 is TGTGCCAGCAGCATTCGGGACTCAGCTAACTATGGCTACACCTTC.

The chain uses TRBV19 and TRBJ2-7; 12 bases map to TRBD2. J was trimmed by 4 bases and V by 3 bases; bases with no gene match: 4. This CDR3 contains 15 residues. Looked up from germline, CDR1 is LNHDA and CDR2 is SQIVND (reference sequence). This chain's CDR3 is CASSIYTSGRYEQYF. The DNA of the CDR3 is TGTGCCAGTAGTATCTACACTAGCGGGAGGTACGAGCAGTACTTC.

The CDR3 is CASSALAGGLGEQFF. The CDR3 DNA reads as TGTGCCAGCAGCGCCCTAGCGGGGGGGCTAGGTGAGCAGTTCTTC. The chain couples TRBV7-2 to TRBJ2-1; 12 bases match TRBD2. Germline V CDR1 and CDR2: SGHTA, FQGNSA. The CDR3 spans 15 residues. The ends lost 5 bases at V and 9 bases at J; junction bases unmatched: 8.

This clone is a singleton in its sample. The CDR3 DNA follows: TGTGCCAGCAGCGTAGTGACTAGCAATGAGCAGTTCTTC. Translating gives CASSVVTSNEQFF. The chain uses TRBV9 and TRBJ2-1; tentatively, D is TRBD2 (6 bases). V was shortened by 0 bases and J by 6 bases, with 7 bases between the two germline ends. This CDR3 contains 13 residues. Looked up from germline, CDR1 is SGDLS and CDR2 is YYNGEE.

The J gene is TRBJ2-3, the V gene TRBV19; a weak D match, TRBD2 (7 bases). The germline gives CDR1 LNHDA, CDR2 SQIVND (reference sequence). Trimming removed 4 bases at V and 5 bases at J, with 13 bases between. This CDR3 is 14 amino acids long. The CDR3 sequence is CASSKAGAVDTQYF. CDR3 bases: TGTGCCAGTAGTAAGGCGGGGGCCGTAGATACGCAGTATTTT.

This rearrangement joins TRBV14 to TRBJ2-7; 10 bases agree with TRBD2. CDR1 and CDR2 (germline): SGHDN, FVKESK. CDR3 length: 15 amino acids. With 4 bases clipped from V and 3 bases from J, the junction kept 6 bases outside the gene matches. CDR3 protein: CASSLGLALYYEQYF. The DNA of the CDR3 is TGTGCCAGCAGCCTGGGACTAGCGCTCTACTACGAGCAGTACTTC.

DNA for the CDR3: TGTGCCAGTAGTATAGGCAGGAACACTGAAGCTTTCTTT. It yields the protein CASSIGRNTEAFF. The rearrangement joins TRBV19 to TRBJ1-1; D ambiguous. Trimming took off 1 base at V and 1 base at J, with 4 bases between the two ends. The CDR3 is 13 amino acids. Looked up from germline, CDR1 is LNHDA and CDR2 is SQIVND (reference sequence).

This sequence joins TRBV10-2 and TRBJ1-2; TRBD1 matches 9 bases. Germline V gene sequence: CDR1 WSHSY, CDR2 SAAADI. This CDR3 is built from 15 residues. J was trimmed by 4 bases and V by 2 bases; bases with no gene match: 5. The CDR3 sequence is CASSEGQGTIYGYTF. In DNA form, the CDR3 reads TGCGCCAGCAGTGAGGGACAGGGGACGATCTATGGCTACACCTTC.

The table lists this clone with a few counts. The CDR3 nucleotides read TGTGCCAGCAGCTTACGGGGGGCCAGGGCCTACGAGCAGTACTTC. It is translated as CASSLRGARAYEQYF. The chain carries TRBV7-7 and TRBJ2-7, with D possibly TRBD2 on 7 matching bases. Germline V lookup: CDR1 SSHAT, CDR2 FNYEAQ (reference sequence). Trimming left V 2 bases short and J 2 bases short, with 13 bases between. The CDR3 runs to 15 residues.

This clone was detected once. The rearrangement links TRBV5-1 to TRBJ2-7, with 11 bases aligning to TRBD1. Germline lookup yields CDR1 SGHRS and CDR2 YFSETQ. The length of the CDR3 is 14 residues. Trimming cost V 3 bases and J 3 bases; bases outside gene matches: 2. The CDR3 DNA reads TGCGCCAGCAGCTGGACAGGGGGCATCTACGAGCAGTACTTC. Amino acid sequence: CASSWTGGIYEQYF. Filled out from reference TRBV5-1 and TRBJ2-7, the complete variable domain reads KAGVTQTPRYLIKTRGQQVTLSCSPISGHRSVSWYQQTPGQGLQFLFEYFSETQRNKGNFPGRFSGRQFSNSRSEMNVSTLELGDSALYLCASSWTGGIYEQYFGPGTRLTVT.

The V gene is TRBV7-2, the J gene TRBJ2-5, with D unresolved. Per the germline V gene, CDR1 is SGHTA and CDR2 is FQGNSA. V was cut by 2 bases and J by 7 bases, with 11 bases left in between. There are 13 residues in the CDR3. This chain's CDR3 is CASSLKVTGTQYF. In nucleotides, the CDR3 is TGTGCCAGCAGCTTAAAGGTCACGGGGACCCAGTACTTC.

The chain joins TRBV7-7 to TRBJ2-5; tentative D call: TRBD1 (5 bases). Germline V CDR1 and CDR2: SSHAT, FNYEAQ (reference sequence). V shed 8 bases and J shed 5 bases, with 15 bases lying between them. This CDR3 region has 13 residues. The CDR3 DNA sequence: TGTGCCAGCTCAGGGTTCCTGAGTGAGACCCAGTACTTC. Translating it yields CASSGFLSETQYF.

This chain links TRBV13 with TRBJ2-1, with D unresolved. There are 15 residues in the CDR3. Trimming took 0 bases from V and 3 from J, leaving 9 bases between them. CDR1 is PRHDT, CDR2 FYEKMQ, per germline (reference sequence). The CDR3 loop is CASSLGGQNYNEQFF. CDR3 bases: TGTGCCAGCAGCTTAGGAGGTCAGAACTACAATGAGCAGTTCTTC.

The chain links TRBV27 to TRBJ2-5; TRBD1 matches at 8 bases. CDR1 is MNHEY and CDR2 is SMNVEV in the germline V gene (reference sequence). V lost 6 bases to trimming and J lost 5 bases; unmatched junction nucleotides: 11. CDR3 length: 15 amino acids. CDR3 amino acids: CASSPDRGGLETQYF. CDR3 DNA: TGTGCCAGCAGCCCCGACAGGGGCGGGCTGGAGACCCAGTACTTC.